This T cell receptor beta chain was recovered during a study of cytomegalovirus exposure and HLA in healthy donors. Whole-study findings and limits: Trimming of TCR beta V- and J-genes showed a link, identified in a later analysis, to a missense DCLRE1C variant. A later analysis reportedly identified an Asian-associated ancestry cluster as carrying fewer N-insertions than the roughly 700-donor mean.

The CDR3 has 14 amino acids. Germline CDR1 and CDR2: LGHNA and YSLEER. The V segment lost 0 bases and the J segment 5 bases; nucleotides outside the gene matches: 2. Both 60 Vbeta primers and 13 Jbeta primers went into the PCR. The table came from immunoSEQ multiplex PCR; TCRdb's copy has only in-frame clones and leaves some out. The data hold about 86,000 clones, with over 60% observed a single time. In regard to this clone: No antigen is known for it.

Sequencing was performed on PBMCs. The sequence was obtained from a female donor in good health and CMV-seronegative. This chain links TRBV4-3 with TRBJ2-5; 8 bases match TRBD1. The CDR3 nucleotides read TGCGCCAGCAGCCAAGAAAGACAGGGGGAGACCCAGTACTTC. It encodes CASSQERQGETQYF.